Below, 2 T cell receptor beta chains from the same sample are listed, as sequenced in a study of blood T cell repertoires in COVID-19. The assay was immunoSEQ multiplex PCR, and TCRdb's table has in-frame clones only and misses some. This table has over 200,000 clones, 75% to 95% appearing once. Sequencing was done on a sample of peripheral blood. The receptors derive from a person aged 18 to 35 with COVID-19, enrolled during active disease.

The chain couples TRBV5-1 to TRBJ2-1; the match to TRBD2 covers 7 bases. The CDR3 covers 14 residues. Germline trimming cut 3 bases from V and 7 bases from J; bases unmatched to any gene: 7. From germline, CDR1 is SGHRS and CDR2 YFSETQ. The CDR3 region is CASSSAGAENEQFF. The CDR3 coding sequence is TGCGCCAGCAGCTCCGCGGGAGCGGAGAATGAGCAGTTCTTC. The entire variable domain, with the rest obtained from reference TRBV5-1 and TRBJ2-1, is as follows: KAGVTQTPRYLIKTRGQQVTLSCSPISGHRSVSWYQQTPGQGLQFLFEYFSETQRNKGNFPGRFSGRQFSNSRSEMNVSTLELGDSALYLCASSSAGAENEQFFGPGTRLTVL.

V is TRBV4-2 and J is TRBJ2-1, with a tentative D call TRBD2 (6 bases). Between the trimmed V and J ends, which lost 0 bases and 5 bases, there was a span of 14 bases. Germline V gives CDR1 LGHNA, CDR2 YNFKEQ. The CDR3 totals 16 residues. The CDR3 protein is CASSQDPAGSNNEQFF. In nucleotides, the CDR3 is TGTGCCAGCAGCCAAGACCCCGCGGGATCTAACAATGAGCAGTTCTTC.